The clone carrying this T cell receptor (beta chain) was seen ten or more times. This entry belongs to a study of blood T cell repertoires in COVID-19. Overall study: The cDNA or gDNA used as material had been derived from T cells, B-cell-depleted T cells, or PBMCs.

Per the study methods: Amplification of reference gene primers was used by the study to estimate nucleated cell counts. The repertoire was sequenced with immunoSEQ multiplex PCR; TCRdb's copy has only in-frame clones and lacks some. V, J and clone size are taken as reported in that table, and D and trimming were inferred from the DNA itself. The data show under 250,000 clones, around three quarters seen once. Deletions cut 6 bases from V and 7 bases from J, with 16 bases between. The CDR3 runs 13 residues. Germline CDR1 and CDR2: SGDLS and YYNGEE. The receptor was derived from a woman aged 70-85 years with acute or convalescent COVID-19. The gene calls are TRBV9 and TRBJ1-2, with D possibly TRBD1 on 5 matching bases. Material for sequencing was peripheral blood. CDR3 sequence reads: CASTSPGVSGYTF. The CDR3 region has the DNA TGTGCCAGCACCTCGCCGGGGGTGAGTGGCTACACCTTC. Full variable domain (outside the CDR3, taken from reference TRBV9 and TRBJ1-2): DSGVTQTPKHLITATGQRVTLRCSPRSGDLSVYWYQQSLDQGLQFLIQYYNGEERAKGNILERFSAQQFPDLHSELNLSSLELGDSALYFCASTSPGVSGYTFGSGTRLTVV.